Presented here are 5 T cell receptor beta chains from one specimen sequenced in a study of shared clonotypes between healthy human individuals. The protocol was immunoSEQ multiplex PCR, while the TCRdb copy is restricted to in-frame clones and leaves out a portion. The top ten hold more than 0.1% of the sample, which has some 2 million clones, around 95% seen once. Sequenced sample: naive CD4+ T cells sorted from blood. The subset was: CD45RA+ positively selected. The receptors were sampled from a man between 18 and 29 years old in good health.

The gene calls are TRBV18 and TRBJ2-5, with 14 bases matching TRBD2. V was pared by 2 bases and J by 1 base, with 6 bases of the junction left unmatched. The germline V gene encodes CDR1 KGHSH and CDR2 LQKENI. This CDR3 spans 18 amino acids. The CDR3 reads CASSPRTGTSGSQETQYF. For the CDR3, the DNA is TGTGCCAGCTCACCAAGGACGGGGACTAGCGGGAGCCAAGAGACCCAGTACTTC.

This chain uses TRBV4-1 with TRBJ1-5; 8 bases line up with TRBD1. Germline V CDR1 and CDR2: MGHRA, YSYEKL. The CDR3 has 16 amino acids. With 1 base clipped from V and 5 bases from J, the junction kept 7 bases outside the gene matches. CDR3 nucleotides: TGCGCCAGCAGCCAAGTGGGGCAGGGGGCGTATCAGCCCCAGCATTTT. Its translation: CASSQVGQGAYQPQHF.

V and J are TRBV29-1 and TRBJ2-7, with TRBD1 matching over 10 bases. V lost 4 bases to trimming and J lost 2 bases; unmatched junction nucleotides: 5. Germline-derived CDR1 and CDR2 are SQVTM and ANQGSEA. This CDR3 is built from 14 residues. The CDR3 reads CSVALGTGAYEQYF. CDR3 DNA sequence: TGCAGCGTTGCCCTAGGGACAGGGGCCTACGAGCAGTACTTC.

The chain combines TRBV6-1 with TRBJ1-2; 7 bases are shared with TRBD1. V was clipped by 4 bases and J by 7 bases; unmatched bases: 6. The CDR3 contains 13 residues. Germline values: CDR1 MNHNS, CDR2 SASEGT. This CDR3 reads CASSVGTARGYTF. CDR3 bases: TGTGCCAGCAGTGTGGGGACAGCTCGTGGCTACACCTTC.

This rearrangement joins TRBV10-3 to TRBJ2-5; TRBD1 aligns across 12 bases. The CDR3 length is 15 residues. Per the germline V gene, CDR1 is ENHRY and CDR2 is SYGVKD. V shed 7 bases, J shed 5 bases, and the junction held 8 bases outside the gene matches. Here the CDR3 DNA reads TGTGCCATCACCCCCGGGGACAGGGGGCGGGAGACCCAGTACTTC. This sequence encodes CAITPGDRGRETQYF.